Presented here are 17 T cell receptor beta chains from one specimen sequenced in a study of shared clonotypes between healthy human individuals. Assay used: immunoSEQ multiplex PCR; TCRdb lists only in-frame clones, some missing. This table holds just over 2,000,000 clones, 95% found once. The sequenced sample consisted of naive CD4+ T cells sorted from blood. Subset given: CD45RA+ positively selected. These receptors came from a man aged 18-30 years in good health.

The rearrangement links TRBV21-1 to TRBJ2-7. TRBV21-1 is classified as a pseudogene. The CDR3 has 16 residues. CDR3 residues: CASSPRGEWNVDEQYF. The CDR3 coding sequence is TGTGCCAGCAGCCCCAGAGGGGAGTGGAACGTAGACGAGCAGTACTTC.

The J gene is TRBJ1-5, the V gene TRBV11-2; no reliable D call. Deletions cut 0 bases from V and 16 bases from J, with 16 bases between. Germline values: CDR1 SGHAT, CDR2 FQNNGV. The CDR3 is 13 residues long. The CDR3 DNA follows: TGTGCCAGCAGCTTAGATGGGGTGACCCCTCCACATTTT. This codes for CASSLDGVTPPHF.

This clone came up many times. For the CDR3, the DNA is TGCGCCAGCAGCTTCAGGGGGCCTGGTGAGCAGTACTTC. The encoded protein is CASSFRGPGEQYF. The chain joins TRBV5-1 to TRBJ2-7; 8 positions match TRBD1. From germline, CDR1 is SGHRS and CDR2 YFSETQ. This CDR3 region has 13 residues. V lost 2 bases to trimming and J lost 7 bases; unmatched junction nucleotides: 5.

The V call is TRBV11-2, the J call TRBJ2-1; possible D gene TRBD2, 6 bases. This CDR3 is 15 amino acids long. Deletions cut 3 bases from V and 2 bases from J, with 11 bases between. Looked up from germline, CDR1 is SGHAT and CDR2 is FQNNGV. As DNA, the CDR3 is TGTGCCAGCAGCTTCGTCGGGGGTGCCTACAATGAGCAGTTCTTC. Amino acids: CASSFVGGAYNEQFF.

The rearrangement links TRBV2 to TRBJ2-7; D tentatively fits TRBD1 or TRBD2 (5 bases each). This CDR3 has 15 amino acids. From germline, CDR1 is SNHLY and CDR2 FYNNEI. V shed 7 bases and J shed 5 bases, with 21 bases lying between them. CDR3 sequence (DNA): TGTGCCAGCACCCTTCCCTCTACAGGCGGGCACGAGCAGTACTTC. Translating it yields CASTLPSTGGHEQYF.

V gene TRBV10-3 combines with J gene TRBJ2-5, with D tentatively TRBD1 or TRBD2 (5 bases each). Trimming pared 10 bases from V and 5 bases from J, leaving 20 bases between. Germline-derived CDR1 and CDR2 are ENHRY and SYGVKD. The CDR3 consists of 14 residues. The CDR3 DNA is TGTGCCACCCGACAGAGGGAAGGGCGGGAGACCCAGTACTTC. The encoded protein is CATRQREGRETQYF.

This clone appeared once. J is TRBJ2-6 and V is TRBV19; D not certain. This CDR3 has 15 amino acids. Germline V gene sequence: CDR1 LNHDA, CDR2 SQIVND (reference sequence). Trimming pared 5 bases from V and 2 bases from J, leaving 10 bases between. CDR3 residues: CASSHDLTGANVLTF. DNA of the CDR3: TGTGCCAGTAGTCATGACCTAACTGGGGCCAACGTCCTGACTTTC.

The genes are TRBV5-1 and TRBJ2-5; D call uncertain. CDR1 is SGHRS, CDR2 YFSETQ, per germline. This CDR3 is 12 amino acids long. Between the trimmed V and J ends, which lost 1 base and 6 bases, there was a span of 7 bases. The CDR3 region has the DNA TGCGCCAGCAGCTTGTTAGGGCAGACCCAGTACTTC. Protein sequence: CASSLLGQTQYF.

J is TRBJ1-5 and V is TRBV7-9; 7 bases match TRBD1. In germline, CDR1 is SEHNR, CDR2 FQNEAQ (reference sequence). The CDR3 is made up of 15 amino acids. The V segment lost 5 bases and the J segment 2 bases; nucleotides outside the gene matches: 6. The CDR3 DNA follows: TGTGCCAGCAGCCAAGGTACAGGGGGCAATCAGCCCCAGCATTTT. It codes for CASSQGTGGNQPQHF.

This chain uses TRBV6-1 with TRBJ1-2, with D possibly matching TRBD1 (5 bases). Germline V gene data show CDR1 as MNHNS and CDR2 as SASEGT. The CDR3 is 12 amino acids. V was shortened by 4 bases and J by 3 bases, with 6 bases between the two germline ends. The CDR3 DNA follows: TGTGCCAGCAGTGTGGGGGACTATGGCTACACCTTC. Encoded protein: CASSVGDYGYTF.

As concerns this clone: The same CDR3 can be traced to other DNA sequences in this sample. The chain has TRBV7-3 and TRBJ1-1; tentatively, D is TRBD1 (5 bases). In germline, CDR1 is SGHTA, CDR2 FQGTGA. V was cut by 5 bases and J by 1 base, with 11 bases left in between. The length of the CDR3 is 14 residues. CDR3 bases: TGTGCCAGCAGCCCGGGACCAGGGAACACTGAAGCTTTCTTT. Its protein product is CASSPGPGNTEAFF.

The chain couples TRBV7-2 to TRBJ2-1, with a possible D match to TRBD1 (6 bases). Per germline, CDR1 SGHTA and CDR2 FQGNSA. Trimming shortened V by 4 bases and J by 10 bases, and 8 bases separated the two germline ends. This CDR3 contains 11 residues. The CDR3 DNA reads TGTGCCAGCAGCTCAACAGGGGAGCAGTTCTTC. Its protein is CASSSTGEQFF. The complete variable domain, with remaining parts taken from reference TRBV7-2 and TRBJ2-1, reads GAGVSQSPSNKVTEKGKDVELRCDPISGHTALYWYRQSLGQGLEFLIYFQGNSAPDKSGLPSDRFSAERTGGSVSTLTIQRTQQEDSAVYLCASSSTGEQFFGPGTRLTVL.

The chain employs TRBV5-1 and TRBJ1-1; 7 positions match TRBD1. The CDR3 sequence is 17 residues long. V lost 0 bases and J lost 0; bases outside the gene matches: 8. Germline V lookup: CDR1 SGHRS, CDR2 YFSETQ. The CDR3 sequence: CASSLGGGAFMNTEAFF. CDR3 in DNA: TGCGCCAGCAGCTTGGGAGGGGGCGCATTCATGAACACTGAAGCTTTCTTT.

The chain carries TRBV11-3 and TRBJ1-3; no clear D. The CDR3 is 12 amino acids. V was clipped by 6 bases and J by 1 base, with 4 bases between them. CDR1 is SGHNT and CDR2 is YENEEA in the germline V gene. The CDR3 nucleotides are TGTGCCAGCAGAGGGTCTGGAAACACCATATATTTT. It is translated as CASRGSGNTIYF.

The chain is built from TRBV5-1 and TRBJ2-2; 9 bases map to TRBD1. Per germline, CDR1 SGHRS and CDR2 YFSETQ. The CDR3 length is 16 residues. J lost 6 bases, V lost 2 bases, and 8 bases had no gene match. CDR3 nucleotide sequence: TGCGCCAGCAGCTTTACAGGGGGCGCATCGTCCGGGGAGCTGTTTTTT. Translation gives CASSFTGGASSGELFF.

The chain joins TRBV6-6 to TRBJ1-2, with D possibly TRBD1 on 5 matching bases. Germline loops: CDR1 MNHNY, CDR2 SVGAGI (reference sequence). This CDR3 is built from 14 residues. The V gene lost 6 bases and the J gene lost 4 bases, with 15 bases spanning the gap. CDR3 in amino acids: CASREGTAAYGYTF. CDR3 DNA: TGTGCCAGCAGAGAAGGGACGGCCGCCTATGGCTACACCTTC.

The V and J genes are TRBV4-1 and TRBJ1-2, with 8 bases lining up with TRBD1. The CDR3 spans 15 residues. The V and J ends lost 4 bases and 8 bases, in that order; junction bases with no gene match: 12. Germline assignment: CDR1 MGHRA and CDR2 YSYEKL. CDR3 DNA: TGCGCCAGCAGCCGATATGGGCAGGGGGCAGAAGGCTACACCTTC. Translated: CASSRYGQGAEGYTF.